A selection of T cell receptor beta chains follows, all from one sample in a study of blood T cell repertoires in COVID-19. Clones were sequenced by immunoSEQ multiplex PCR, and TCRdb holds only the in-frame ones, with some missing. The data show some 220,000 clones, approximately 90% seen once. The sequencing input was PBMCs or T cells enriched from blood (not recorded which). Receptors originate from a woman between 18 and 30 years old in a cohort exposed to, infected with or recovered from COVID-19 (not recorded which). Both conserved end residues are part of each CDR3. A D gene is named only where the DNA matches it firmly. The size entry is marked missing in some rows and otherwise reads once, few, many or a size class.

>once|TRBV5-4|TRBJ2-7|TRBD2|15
CASSLGTSVPYEQYF
TGTGCCAGCAGCTTGGGGACTAGTGTGCCTTACGAGCAGTACTTC
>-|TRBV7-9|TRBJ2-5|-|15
CASSPSLTGSETQYF
TGTGCCAGCAGCCCAAGTTTAACAGGTTCGGAGACCCAGTACTTC
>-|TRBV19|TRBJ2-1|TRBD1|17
CASSTFAATGAYNEQFF
TGTGCCAGTAGTACATTCGCCGCGACAGGGGCCTACAATGAGCAGTTCTTC
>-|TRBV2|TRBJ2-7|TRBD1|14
CASRPGQGNHEQYF
TGTGCCAGCAGGCCGGGACAGGGGAACCACGAGCAGTACTTC
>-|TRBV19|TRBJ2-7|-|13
CASSEAGLYEQYF
TGTGCCAGTAGTGAGGCGGGGTTATACGAGCAGTACTTC
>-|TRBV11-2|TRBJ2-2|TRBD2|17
CASSTGTSGGAGGELFF
TGTGCCAGCAGCACCGGGACTAGCGGGGGGGCCGGCGGGGAGCTGTTTTTT
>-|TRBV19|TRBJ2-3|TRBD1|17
CASSAIQGTPLTDTQYF
TGTGCCAGTAGTGCCATACAGGGGACCCCACTCACAGATACGCAGTATTTT
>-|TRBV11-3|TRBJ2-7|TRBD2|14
CASSTGLAGNEQYF
TGTGCCAGCAGCACAGGACTAGCGGGGAACGAGCAGTACTTC
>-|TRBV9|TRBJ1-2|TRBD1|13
CASSQGTATGYTF
TGTGCCAGCAGCCAAGGGACAGCGACAGGCTACACCTTC
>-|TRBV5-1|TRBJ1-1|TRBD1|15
CASSYWSGGNTEAFF
TGCGCCAGCAGCTACTGGTCAGGGGGCAACACTGAAGCTTTCTTT
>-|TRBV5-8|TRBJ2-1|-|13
CASSQQNRNEQFF
TGTGCCAGCAGCCAACAAAACAGGAATGAGCAGTTCTTC
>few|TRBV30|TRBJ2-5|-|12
CAWSGLKETQYF
TGTGCCTGGAGTGGACTGAAAGAGACCCAGTACTTC
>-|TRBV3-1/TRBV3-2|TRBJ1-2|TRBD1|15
CASSHRDRGDYGYTF
TGTGCCAGCAGCCATAGGGACAGGGGGGACTATGGCTACACCTTC
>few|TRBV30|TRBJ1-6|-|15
CAWSGGTAGDSPLHF
TGTGCCTGGAGTGGCGGGACGGCGGGTGATTCACCCCTCCACTTT
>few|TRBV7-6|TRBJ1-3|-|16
CASSQRQNSGGNTIYF
TGTGCCAGCAGCCAACGACAGAACAGTGGGGGAAACACCATATATTTT
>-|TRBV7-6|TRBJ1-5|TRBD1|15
CASSLGGTGAQPQHF
TGTGCCAGCAGCTTAGGGGGGACAGGGGCCCAGCCCCAGCATTTT
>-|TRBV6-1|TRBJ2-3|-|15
CASSEGQTGTDTQYF
TGTGCCAGCAGTGAGGGGCAGACTGGCACAGATACGCAGTATTTT
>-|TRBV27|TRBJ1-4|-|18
CASSFHPDSSTTNEKLFF
TGTGCCAGCAGTTTCCACCCGGACTCGAGTACAACTAATGAAAAACTGTTTTTT
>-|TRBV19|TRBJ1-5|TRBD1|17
CASSVNRGGVSNQPQHF
TGTGCCAGTAGTGTAAACAGGGGAGGTGTGAGCAATCAGCCCCAGCATTTT
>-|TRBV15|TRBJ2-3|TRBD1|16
CATSRLDRGLEDTQYF
TGTGCCACCAGCAGGCTAGACAGGGGGCTTGAAGATACGCAGTATTTT
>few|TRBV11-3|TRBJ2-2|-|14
CATRQELKTGELFF
TGTGCCACCCGACAGGAGTTAAAGACCGGGGAGCTGTTTTTT
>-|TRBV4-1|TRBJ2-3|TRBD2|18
CASSQDLAGGRNTDTQYF
TGCGCCAGCAGCCAAGATCTGGCGGGGGGGCGTAACACAGATACGCAGTATTTT
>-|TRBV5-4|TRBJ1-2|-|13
CASSSGSPRGYTF
TGTGCCAGCAGCTCCGGGTCCCCGCGGGGCTACACCTTC
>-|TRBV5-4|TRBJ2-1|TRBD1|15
CASLFQGAKRGEQFF
TGTGCCAGCCTCTTCCAGGGGGCAAAAAGGGGTGAGCAGTTCTTC
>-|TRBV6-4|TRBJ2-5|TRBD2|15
CASSDEAGGQETQYF
TGTGCCAGCAGTGACGAAGCGGGGGGGCAAGAGACCCAGTACTTC
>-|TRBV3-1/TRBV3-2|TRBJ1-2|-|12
CASSQESQGYTF
TGTGCCAGCAGCCAAGAGAGTCAAGGCTACACCTTC
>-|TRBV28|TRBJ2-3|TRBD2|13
CASRGGTTDTQYF
TGTGCCAGCAGGGGAGGGACCACAGATACGCAGTATTTT
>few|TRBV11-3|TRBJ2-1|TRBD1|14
CASSVGQGEVEQFF
TGTGCCAGCAGCGTCGGACAGGGTGAGGTTGAGCAGTTCTTC
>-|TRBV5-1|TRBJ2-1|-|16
CASSPDGAYPYNEQFF
TGCGCCAGCAGTCCCGACGGAGCGTACCCCTACAATGAGCAGTTCTTC
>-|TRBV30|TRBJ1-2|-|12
CAWSPGYYGYTF
TGTGCCTGGAGTCCGGGGTACTATGGCTACACCTTC
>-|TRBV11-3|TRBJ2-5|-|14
CASSLGRGRETQYF
TGTGCCAGCAGCTTAGGGCGGGGTCGAGAGACCCAGTACTTC
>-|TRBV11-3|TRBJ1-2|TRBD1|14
CASSPDRGSYGYTF
TGTGCCAGCAGCCCGGACAGGGGGAGCTATGGCTACACCTTC
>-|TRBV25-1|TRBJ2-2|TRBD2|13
CASSRGVTGELFF
TGTGCCAGCAGTCGGGGGGTTACCGGGGAGCTGTTTTTT
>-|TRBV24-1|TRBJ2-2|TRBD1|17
CATSVAWGTGITGELFF
TGTGCCACCAGTGTCGCATGGGGGACAGGGATCACCGGGGAGCTGTTTTTT
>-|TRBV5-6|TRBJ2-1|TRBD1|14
CASSSRDRGPKQFF
TGTGCCAGCAGCAGCCGGGACAGGGGGCCGAAGCAGTTCTTC
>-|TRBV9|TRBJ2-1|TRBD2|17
CASSERAGLAGGEEQFF
TGTGCCAGCAGCGAGCGAGCGGGGTTAGCGGGAGGAGAGGAGCAGTTCTTC
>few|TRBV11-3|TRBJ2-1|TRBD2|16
CASSYSSGLAYNEQFF
TGTGCCAGCAGCTATTCCTCGGGACTAGCCTACAATGAGCAGTTCTTC
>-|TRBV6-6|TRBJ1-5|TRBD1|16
CASSYSGTGKNQPQHF
TGTGCCAGCAGTTACTCAGGGACAGGTAAAAATCAGCCCCAGCATTTT
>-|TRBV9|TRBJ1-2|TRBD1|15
CASSESPTGLYGYTF
TGTGCCAGCAGCGAGTCCCCGACAGGGCTGTATGGCTACACCTTC
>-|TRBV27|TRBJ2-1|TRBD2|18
CASSERGTSRSWDNEQFF
TGTGCCAGCAGCGAACGAGGGACTAGCCGCTCCTGGGACAATGAGCAGTTCTTC
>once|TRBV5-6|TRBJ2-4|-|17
CASSKPTGGVSKNIQYF
TGTGCCAGCAGCAAACCTACAGGGGGGGTATCCAAAAACATTCAGTACTTC
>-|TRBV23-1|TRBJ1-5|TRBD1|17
CASSRLTGQGTHQPQHF
TGCGCCAGCAGTCGCTTAACGGGACAGGGAACCCATCAGCCCCAGCATTTT
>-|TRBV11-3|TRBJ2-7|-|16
CASSLESGGGSYEQYF
TGTGCCAGCAGCTTAGAGTCCGGGGGCGGGAGTTACGAGCAGTACTTC
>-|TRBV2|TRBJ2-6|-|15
CASSVRGTGANVLTF
TGTGCCAGCAGTGTTAGAGGCACTGGGGCCAACGTCCTGACTTTC
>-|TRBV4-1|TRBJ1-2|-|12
CASSQGSGDYTF
TGCGCCAGCAGCCAAGGCTCCGGGGACTACACCTTC
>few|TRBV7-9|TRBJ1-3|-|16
CASSLARTNSGNTIYF
TGTGCCAGCAGCTTAGCGCGGACAAACTCTGGAAACACCATATATTTT
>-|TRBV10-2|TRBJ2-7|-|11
CASSESDSTHF
TGCGCCAGCAGTGAGTCTGATTCGACTCATTTC
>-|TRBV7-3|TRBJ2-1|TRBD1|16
CASSLVQGVTYNEQFF
TGTGCCAGCAGCTTAGTACAGGGGGTAACCTACAATGAGCAGTTCTTC
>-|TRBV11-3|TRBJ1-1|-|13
CASSMTANTEAFF
TGTGCCAGCAGCATGACAGCGAACACTGAAGCTTTCTTT
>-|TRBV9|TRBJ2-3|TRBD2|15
CASSVLAGVTDTQYF
TGTGCCAGCAGCGTCCTAGCGGGGGTTACAGATACGCAGTATTTT
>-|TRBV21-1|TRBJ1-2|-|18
CASSPGERPKIPPYGYTF
TGTGCCAGCAGTCCCGGGGAGCGGCCGAAGATCCCCCCCTATGGCTACACCTTC
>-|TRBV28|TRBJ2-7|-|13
CASSSWGPYEQYF
TGTGCCAGCAGTTCATGGGGCCCCTACGAGCAGTACTTC
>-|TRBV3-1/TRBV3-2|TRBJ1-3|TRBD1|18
CASSPTGAFTVSGNTIYF
TGTGCCAGCAGCCCCACAGGGGCCTTTACTGTCTCTGGAAACACCATATATTTT
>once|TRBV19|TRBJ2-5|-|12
CASSRPQETQYF
TGTGCCAGTAGCAGGCCTCAGGAGACCCAGTACTTC